The present TCR beta chain was sequenced within a study of cytomegalovirus exposure and HLA in healthy donors (dated by TCRdb to about 2017). Regarding the study in general: According to an earlier analysis of several hundred of the donors, about 179 million T cells yielded 95 million to 140 million unique TCR beta sequences and roughly 280 Gb of sequence data. An early release covering roughly 640 HLA-typed donors comprised roughly 300 gigabases of sequencing data and around 80 million unique TCR sequences. Among the roughly 390 genotyped donors, 75% to 90% belonged to the genetic ancestry cluster associated with self-reported Caucasian donors. The aim of the study was to test whether cataloging public T cell receptors could identify signatures of past pathogen exposure. Using immunosequencing, the study profiled T cell repertoires from roughly 650 subjects and related those repertoires to cytomegalovirus serostatus. A separate validation cohort of approximately 120 different subjects was used in addition to the approximately 700-subject first cohort. To predict cytomegalovirus infection status, the study brought together high-throughput TCR immunosequencing, statistical association of individual TCRs with disease status, and machine learning. In a later analysis, previously published TCR beta repertoires from 666 donors were re-analyzed and high-resolution HLA genotyping was added so that TCR occurrence patterns could be studied. Rather than using new phenotypic data, the later analysis identified candidate immune exposures from TCR beta sequences and from how often those sequences occurred across donors. An earlier analysis of some 500 of the donors used high-throughput TCR beta sequencing to judge whether each TCR beta V gene segment behaved as functional or pseudogenic. Donor age, sex, ethnicity and CMV serostatus were compiled alongside the repertoire data. In a later genetic analysis, genome-wide SNP genotypes for 398 of the 666 donors were used, and that subset was treated as a discovery cohort. Every discovery cohort repertoire had been produced on one sequencing platform. Both class I and class II loci were covered by HLA typing, at four-digit resolution. Typing coverage differed by locus: A, B, C, DRB1 and DQB1 were typed in roughly 629-630 donors, DQA1 in 522, DPA1 in around 580, and DPB1 in just under 480. Roughly five DR-DQ haplotypes were handled as single units for association and clustering, since linkage in the cohort was strong. Across 398 genotyped donors of the cohort, an average of about 250,000 unique TCR beta nucleotide sequences per donor were sequenced, and 15% to 20% of those sequences were non-productive. The paper's findings and limits, for the study overall: Roughly uniform sequencing depth across donors was assumed in presence/absence analyses, although this assumption may not hold. A cluster of highly shared sequence variants was judged likely to be a technical artifact of the sequencing pipeline. The study listed 164 TCR beta chains as associated with cytomegalovirus. In a later analysis, some 18,000 TCR beta sequences were associated with specific HLA alleles at a false discovery rate of 0.05. A further reported finding was that TCR beta sequences accurately predicted the HLA-A and HLA-B alleles for most subjects in the first cohort. In an earlier analysis of some 500 of the donors, most TCR beta V segments appeared in productive rearrangements about 87% or about 30% of the time, broadly matching IMGT annotations. According to a later genetic analysis, donors in an Asian-associated ancestry cluster had fewer N-insertions in productive TCRs than the roughly 670-donor mean. Linkage disequilibrium might explain the correlated functional status among segregating V segments, but an unknown experimental factor could not be ruled out. In a later analysis, the rate of TCR association differed among HLA loci, with DRB1 alleles having the most associated TCRs and HLA-C alleles having the fewest. An association between a missense DCLRE1C variant and V-gene and J-gene trimming of TCR beta chains was found in a later genetic analysis and replicated in an independent cohort. The classifier was reported to diagnose cytomegalovirus status with high specificity and sensitivity in both the original cohort and the validation cohort. In vitro tests confirmed that three of the cytomegalovirus-associated TCR beta chains recognize cytomegalovirus antigens. In a later analysis, most CMV-associated TCR beta chains were found to appear HLA-restricted, with HLA associations seemingly driven largely by CMV exposure. The authors suggested that the approach could potentially be generalized to other disease states and immunological phenotypes. When HLA alleles, especially DR and DQ, strongly co-occurred, TCR associations were difficult to assign to individual alleles. In this cohort, only TCR beta chains were sequenced, and detectable features were limited by the absence of alpha or paired-chain data. While some public TCRs were present in many individuals, most TCR sequences turned up only very rarely across donors. Because counts were too low, more than 15 rarely observed V segments, including chromosome 9 orphons, were left out of the earlier analysis of approximately 580 of the donors. CMV serostatus was the only immune exposure information available for the cohort. The 87-base-pair reads could not distinguish some IMGT-functional V segments, including TRBV6-2 and TRBV6-3, so those segments were excluded. In a later analysis, HLA-associated TCR beta chains showed more clonal expansion and lower generation probabilities than non-associated chains that were equally common. Several of the top co-occurrence clusters appeared to be linked to parvovirus B19, influenza, CMV and Epstein-Barr virus, according to a later analysis. Because HLA typing was missing for some donors at each locus, association tests included only the typed subset.

Libraries were constructed by the immunoSEQ multiplex PCR assay. For the multiplex PCR, a mixture combining 60 forward primers for TCR Vbeta segments and 13 reverse primers for TCR Jbeta segments was used. Amplification of the CDR3 region of rearranged TCR beta genes was performed with a multiplex PCR assay on genomic DNA. The Illumina HiSeq System was used to sequence the amplified TCR beta libraries as 87-base-pair reads. The paper's processing steps were these. A later analysis counted some 74 million unique TCR beta chains across the approximately 700 repertoires, and some 12 million of these chains were shared by at least two donors. Raw reads were error-corrected and collapsed into unique sequences by a nearest-neighbor algorithm in which closely related sequences were merged to remove PCR and sequencing errors. To assign V, D and J gene segments, CDR3 sequences were aligned to IMGT reference sequences. For a sequence to be retained, a match of at least six nucleotides to both a V gene segment and a J gene segment was required. A rearrangement was called productive if the CDR3 had no stop codons and remained in frame with V and J, and every other rearrangement was called non-productive. Following IMGT convention, CDR3 was defined as the stretch from the second conserved V-encoded cysteine up to the conserved J-encoded phenylalanine. In an earlier analysis of around 600 of the donors, sequences lacking an unambiguous match to a single V gene segment were excluded. An earlier analysis of a few hundred of the donors classified V segments as functional when productive rearrangements were above 56.7% and as segregating when the standard deviation between donors was above 5%. A statistical classification framework was built for diagnosing cytomegalovirus status from the catalog of TCR beta chain sequences. In a later analysis, V and J genes were assigned by comparing TCR nucleotide sequences against IMGT/GENE-DB human TR gene sequences. In a later analysis, CDR3 sequences and most-parsimonious VDJ recombination scenarios were assigned using the TCRdist pipeline. In a later analysis, each TCR beta chain was defined by its CDR3 amino acid sequence together with its V-gene family, and reads lacking a unique V-gene family were excluded. A later analysis removed roughly 590 highly shared, low-generation-probability nucleotide sequences to deal with suspected cross-contamination and a sequencing artifact. A later analysis calculated a clonal expansion index for each public chain from normalized within-repertoire ranks of inferred template counts. Generation probabilities in a later analysis came from a VDJ recombination model fitted to out-of-frame rearrangements, and those results were checked against IGoR. In a later analysis, hypergeometric tests were used to score TCR-TCR, TCR-HLA and TCR-CMV co-occurrence, with a repertoire-size bias correction applied to TCR pairs. To estimate false discovery rates, a later analysis permuted the HLA or CMV assignments 20 times. In a later analysis, co-occurring TCRs were grouped with DBSCAN, and TCRdist sequence similarity was added when clustering was performed within HLA-allele-positive subsets. Repertoires with fewer than 30,000 or more than 120,000 public chains, plus five repertoires with anomalous nucleotide sharing, were excluded from co-occurrence clustering. The table comes from immuneACCESS by way of TCRdb, which keeps in-frame sequences with V and J called. Part of the clones is missing from these tables; in studies checked, under half for an unresolved V gene and the rest for unknown reasons. The V and J calls and the clone size are those of that table, but D and trimming were determined from the DNA. For this sample there are about 120,000 clones; more than 60% appear just once. The ten largest make up more than 8.5% of the sample.

This clone turned up a few times. The target of this receptor is not known. The sample holds no much larger clone one base away, and base qualities are not on file. The cohort was made up of 500 to 850 healthy bone marrow donors. Cohort members were all nominally healthy when sampled, although unrecorded immune exposures were likely present. The donor tested CMV seropositive, placing the donor among the roughly 300 seropositive members of the cohort. A peripheral blood sample was collected from each donor, and TCR beta sequencing was performed on peripheral blood mononuclear cells. Genomic DNA was extracted from the blood cell samples with the Qiagen DNeasy Blood Extraction Kit. Its CDR3 holds 15 amino acids, cysteine through phenylalanine. Only the CDR3 DNA stays, 45 bases, in frame from base 1. The germline V gene sets CDR1 to MDHEN and CDR2 to SYDVKM. After removal of 7 bases from V and 5 bases from J, the junction retains 11 bases not matched to a gene.

The sequence joins TRBV28 to TRBJ2-3; TRBD1 matches 8 bases in the middle. What was sequenced was PBMCs. The clonotype comes from a man aged 40-49 years in good health and CMV-seropositive. The CDR3 here reads CASILGGQVGDTQYF. The DNA is as follows: TGTGCCAGCATTCTGGGGGGACAGGTTGGAGATACGCAGTATTTT.